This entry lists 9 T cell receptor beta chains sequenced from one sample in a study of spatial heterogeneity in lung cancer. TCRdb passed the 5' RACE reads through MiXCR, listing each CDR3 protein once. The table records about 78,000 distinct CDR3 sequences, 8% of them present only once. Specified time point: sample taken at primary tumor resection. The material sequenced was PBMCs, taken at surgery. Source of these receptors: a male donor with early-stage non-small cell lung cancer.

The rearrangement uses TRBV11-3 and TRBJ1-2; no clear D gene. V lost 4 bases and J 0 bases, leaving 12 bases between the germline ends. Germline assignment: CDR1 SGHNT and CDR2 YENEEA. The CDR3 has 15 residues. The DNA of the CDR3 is TGTGCCAGCAGCTCGGACGGGCTATCTAACTATGGCTACACCTTC. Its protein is CASSSDGLSNYGYTF. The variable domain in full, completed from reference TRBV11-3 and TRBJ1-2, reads EAGVVQSPRYKIIEKKQPVAFWCNPISGHNTLYWYLQNLGQGPELLIRYENEEAVDDSQLPKDRFSAERLKGVDSTLKIQPAELGDSAVYLCASSSDGLSNYGYTFGSGTRLTVV.

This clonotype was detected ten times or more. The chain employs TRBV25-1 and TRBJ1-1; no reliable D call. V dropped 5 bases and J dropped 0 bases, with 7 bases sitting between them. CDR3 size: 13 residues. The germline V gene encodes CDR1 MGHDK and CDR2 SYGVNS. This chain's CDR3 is CASSWSVNTEAFF. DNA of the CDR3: TGTGCCAGCAGTTGGTCAGTGAACACTGAAGCTTTCTTT. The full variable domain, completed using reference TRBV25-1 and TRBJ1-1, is EADIYQTPRYLVIGTGKKITLECSQTMGHDKMYWYQQDPGMELHLIHYSYGVNSTEKGDLSSESTVSRIRTEHFPLTLESARPSHTSQYLCASSWSVNTEAFFGQGTRLTVV.

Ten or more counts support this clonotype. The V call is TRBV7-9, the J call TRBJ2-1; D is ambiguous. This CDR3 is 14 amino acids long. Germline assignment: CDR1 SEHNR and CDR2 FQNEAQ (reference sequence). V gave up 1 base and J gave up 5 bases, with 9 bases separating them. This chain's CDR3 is CASSLELGNNEQFF. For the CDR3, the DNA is TGTGCCAGCAGCTTAGAGTTAGGCAACAATGAGCAGTTCTTC.

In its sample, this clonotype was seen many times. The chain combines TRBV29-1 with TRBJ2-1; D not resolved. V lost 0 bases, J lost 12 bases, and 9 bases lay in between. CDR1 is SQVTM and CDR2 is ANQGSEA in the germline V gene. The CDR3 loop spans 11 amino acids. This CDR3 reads CSVEDPVVQFF. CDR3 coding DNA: TGCAGCGTTGAAGATCCAGTAGTGCAGTTCTTC.

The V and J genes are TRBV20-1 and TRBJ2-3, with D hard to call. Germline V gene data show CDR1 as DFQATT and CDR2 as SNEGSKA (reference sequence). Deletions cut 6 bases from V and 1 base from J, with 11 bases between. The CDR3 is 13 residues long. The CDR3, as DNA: TGCAGTGCCACCTACTCGGGCACAGATACGCAGTATTTT. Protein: CSATYSGTDTQYF.

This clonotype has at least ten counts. CDR3 loop: CASSHKRSGINEKLFF. In nucleotides, the CDR3 is TGTGCCAGCAGCCATAAAAGGTCAGGGATTAATGAAAAACTGTTTTTT. This chain uses TRBV7-2 with TRBJ1-4, with a possible D match to TRBD1 (5 bases). Trimming took off 5 bases at V and 4 bases at J, with 17 bases between the two ends. The germline CDR1 and CDR2 sequences are SGHTA and FQGNSA. CDR3 size: 16 residues.

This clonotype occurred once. This chain's CDR3 is CASSLRGREANVLTF. The CDR3 DNA reads TGTGCCAGCAGTCTGAGGGGGCGAGAGGCCAACGTCCTGACTTTC. The chain is built from TRBV12-3 or TRBV12-4 and TRBJ2-6; 7 bases match TRBD1. This CDR3 has 15 residues. Trimming took 5 bases from V and 6 from J; bases not matched to a gene: 7.

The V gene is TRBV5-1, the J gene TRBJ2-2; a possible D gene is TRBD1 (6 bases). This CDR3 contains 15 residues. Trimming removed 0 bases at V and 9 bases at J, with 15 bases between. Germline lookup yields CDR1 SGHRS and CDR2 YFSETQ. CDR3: CASSLVGAADRELFF. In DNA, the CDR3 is TGCGCCAGCAGCTTGGTGGGGGCGGCCGACAGGGAGCTGTTTTTT.

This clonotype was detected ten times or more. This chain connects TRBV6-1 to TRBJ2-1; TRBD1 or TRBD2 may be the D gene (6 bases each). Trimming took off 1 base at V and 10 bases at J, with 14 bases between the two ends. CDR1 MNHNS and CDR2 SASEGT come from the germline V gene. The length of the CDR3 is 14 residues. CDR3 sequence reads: CASSEVLEGGEQFF. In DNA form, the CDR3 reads TGTGCCAGCAGTGAAGTATTGGAGGGGGGCGAGCAGTTCTTC.